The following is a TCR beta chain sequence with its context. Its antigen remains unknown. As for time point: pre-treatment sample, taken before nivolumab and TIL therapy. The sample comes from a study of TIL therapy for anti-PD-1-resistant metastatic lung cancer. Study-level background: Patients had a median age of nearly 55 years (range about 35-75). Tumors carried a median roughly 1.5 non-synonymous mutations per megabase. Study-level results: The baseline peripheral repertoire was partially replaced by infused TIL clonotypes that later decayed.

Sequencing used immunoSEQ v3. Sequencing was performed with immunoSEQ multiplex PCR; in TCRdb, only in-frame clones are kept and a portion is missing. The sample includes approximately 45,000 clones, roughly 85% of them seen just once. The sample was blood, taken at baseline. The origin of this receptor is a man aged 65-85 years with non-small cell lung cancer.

The CDR3 nucleotides read TGCGCCAGCAGATCTAGCGGGAGCCCCTACAATGAGCAGTTCTTC. Its protein product is CASRSSGSPYNEQFF. The V call is TRBV4-1, the J call TRBJ2-1; 10 bases fit TRBD2. V trimming: 6 bases; J trimming: 2 bases; junction bases outside the gene matches: 4. Germline CDR1 reads MGHRA; CDR2 reads YSYEKL. The CDR3 has 15 residues.